This TCR beta chain appears in the sequencing data of a study of CD8+ T cells in alopecia areata. The wider study: Patients in the study were on tofacitinib for 6 to 18 months, then off it for 6 months.

Extraction and reverse transcription of RNA yielded cDNA as the sequencing template. The repertoire was sequenced with immunoSEQ multiplex PCR; TCRdb's copy has only in-frame clones and lacks some. The sample lists about 190,000 clones, around three fifths seen once, with roughly 15% in the top ten. Those with alopecia areata gave lesional scalp punch biopsies and peripheral blood. This clone was seen only a few times. Germline V gene data show CDR1 as MNHEY and CDR2 as SVGAGI. The CDR3 is 13 residues long. Trimming removed 6 bases from V and 4 bases from J, with 11 bases in between. The source was CD4+ T cells sorted from blood, collected at week 0. This chain uses TRBV6-5 with TRBJ2-3; D is uncertain. This receptor was taken from a human donor with alopecia areata. The DNA for the CDR3 is TGTGCCAGCAGCAGATTAGAGGCAGATACGCAGTATTTT. It encodes CASSRLEADTQYF.